This T cell receptor beta chain comes out of a study of T-cell memory formation after mild COVID-19. Overall study: Among the donors, TCR clusters were largely specific to each donor.

There are 15 residues in the CDR3. V lost 6 bases and J lost 3; bases outside the gene matches: 6. The germline V gene encodes CDR1 MNHEY and CDR2 SVGAGI. With regard to this clonotype: Its antigen is not known.

TCRdb re-called the 5' RACE reads with MiXCR, one entry per CDR3 protein. The top ten hold about 8.7% of the sample, which has fewer than 650,000 distinct CDR3 sequences, roughly 20% seen once. Regarding the study as a whole: Clones which contracted sat mainly in CM and EM if CD4+, and in EMRA if CD8+. Clones that contracted from day 15 to 85 were balanced CD4/CD8, while later expanders leaned CD4+. The appearance of some responding clones in pre-infection memory suggested that cross-reactive memory joined.

The V and J genes are TRBV6-5 and TRBJ2-5, with TRBD1 matching 11 bases. This TCR was sampled from an adult woman who had mild COVID-19 (a few samples of this study predate the infection). Cell type and time point are not known. The sequencing sample was made of PBMCs or a T cell subset sorted from them (not recorded which). CDR3 coding DNA: TGTGCCAGCAGGGATGGGACAGGGGGTAAAGAGACCCAGTACTTC. Translated, it gives CASRDGTGGKETQYF.